The clone carrying this T cell receptor (beta chain) was seen ten or more times. Its antigen is unidentified. Attachment of unique molecular identifiers was made to individual cDNA molecules. TCRdb fed the 5' RACE reads into MiXCR, producing one record per CDR3 protein. The repertoire includes some 91,000 distinct CDR3 sequences, around 14% of them detected once, and about 2% sits in the top ten. The data originate from a study of early T cells in non-severe SARS-CoV-2 infection. Study overall: Sequenced bulk RNA came from whole blood that was unsorted, and chains were unpaired. Regarding the study as a whole: Anti-spike CD8 responses were favored by VDJdb matching, which missed private and CD4 specificities.

This CDR3 region has 11 residues. V lost 3 bases and J lost 4, with 3 bases in between. Germline V lookup: CDR1 SGHTA, CDR2 FQGNSA. Sequenced: whole blood. This TCR was sampled from an adult who was a healthcare worker with PCR-confirmed SARS-CoV-2 infection or an uninfected control (not recorded which). This rearrangement joins TRBV7-2 to TRBJ1-2; D uncertain. The CDR3 DNA follows: TGTGCCAGCAGCTTCCTCTATGGCTACACCTTC. Its protein is CASSFLYGYTF.